This TCR beta chain was sequenced in a study of regulatory T cells in long-lasting Graves disease. Study observations and caveats: Patients with persistent disease showed a bias toward TRBV28, TRBJ1-2 and TRBJ2-5. Persistent Graves' patients showed less TCR diversity than newly diagnosed ones.

The length of the CDR3 is 14 residues. The V segment lost 10 bases and the J segment 4 bases; nucleotides outside the gene matches: 11. CDR1 and CDR2 from the germline V gene are SGHRS and YFSETQ. This clonotype occurred many times. As yet, its antigen is unknown. iRepertoire HTBI primers and Arm-PCR of CDR3 regions built TCR beta libraries. TCRdb itself ran the multiplex PCR reads through MiXCR, one entry per CDR3 protein. The sample contains 250,000 to 300,000 distinct CDR3 sequences, 15% to 20% of which appear only once. Time point: newly diagnosed GD, antithyroid drugs for less than 3 months. The TCR library used RNA extracted from PBMCs. The data were also submitted as part of a second study, on T cells in Graves' hyperthyroidism and ophthalmopathy. That work states: Orbital computed tomography, thyroid ultrasound, serum thyroxine and TRAb, and clinical symptoms together informed the diagnoses. The model anticipated ophthalmopathy a median about 7.1 months pre-onset.

This specimen consisted of peripheral blood mononuclear cells (PBMCs), obtained at new diagnosis, from a patient treated with antithyroid drugs. The origin of this receptor is a woman in her twenties or thirties with Graves disease. The chain is built from TRBV5-1 and TRBJ2-3; the match to TRBD2 covers 8 bases. As DNA, the CDR3 is TGCGCCTGTGGACTAGCCCCATCGCCAGATACGCAGTATTTT. Protein sequence: CACGLAPSPDTQYF.